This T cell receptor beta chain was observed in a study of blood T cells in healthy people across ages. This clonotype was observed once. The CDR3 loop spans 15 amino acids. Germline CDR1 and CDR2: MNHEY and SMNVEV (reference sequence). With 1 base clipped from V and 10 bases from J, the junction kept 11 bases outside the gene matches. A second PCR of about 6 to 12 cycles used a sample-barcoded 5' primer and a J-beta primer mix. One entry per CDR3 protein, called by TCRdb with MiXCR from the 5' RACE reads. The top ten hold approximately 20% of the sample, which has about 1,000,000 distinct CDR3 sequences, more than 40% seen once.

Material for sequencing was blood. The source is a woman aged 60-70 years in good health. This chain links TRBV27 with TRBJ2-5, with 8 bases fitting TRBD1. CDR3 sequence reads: CASSLLAGGGGIQYF. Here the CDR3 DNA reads TGTGCCAGCAGTTTATTGGCAGGGGGCGGTGGGATCCAGTACTTC.